Listed here are 30 T cell receptor beta chains from one sample, sequenced in a study of radiation and T cells in renal cell carcinoma. Libraries were prepared by immunoSEQ multiplex PCR; TCRdb keeps only in-frame clonotypes and omits some of them. The top ten clones hold roughly 2.2% of a sample with some 80,000 clones, around four fifths of them seen once. Time point: blood 4 weeks post-SBRT, at nephrectomy. Specified treatment: 15 Gy SBRT to primary tumor, nephrectomy 4 weeks later. Material: blood, obtained from a patient whose treatment included radiotherapy and nephrectomy. The receptor set was obtained from a woman aged 55-70 years with renal cell carcinoma.

The CDR3 DNA follows: TGTGCCAGTAGACAGGACTCTAACTATGGCTACACCTTC. Protein sequence: CASRQDSNYGYTF. The genes are TRBV19 and TRBJ1-2; TRBD1 is a possible D gene (5 bases). The germline V and J ends were trimmed by 6 bases and 0 bases, with 8 bases remaining between them. The germline CDR1 and CDR2 sequences are LNHDA and SQIVND (reference sequence). This CDR3 region has 13 residues. Full variable domain (missing parts from reference TRBV19 and TRBJ1-2): DGGITQSPKYLFRKEGQNVTLSCEQNLNHDAMYWYRQDPGQGLRLIYYSQIVNDFQKGDIAEGYSVSREKKESFPLTVTSAQKNPTAFYLCASRQDSNYGYTFGSGTRLTVV.

The V gene is TRBV7-3, the J gene TRBJ2-1, with D perhaps assigned TRBD1 or TRBD2 (6 bases each). V was clipped by 5 bases and J by 0 bases, with 14 bases between them. From germline, CDR1 is SGHTA and CDR2 FQGTGA. The CDR3 loop spans 16 amino acids. The CDR3, as DNA: TGTGCCAGCAGCCCCATCGGGGGCTACTCCTACAATGAGCAGTTCTTC. It is translated as CASSPIGGYSYNEQFF. Full variable domain (outside the CDR3, taken from reference TRBV7-3 and TRBJ2-1): GAGVSQTPSNKVTEKGKYVELRCDPISGHTALYWYRQSLGQGPEFLIYFQGTGAADDSGLPNDRFFAVRPEGSVSTLKIQRTERGDSAVYLCASSPIGGYSYNEQFFGPGTRLTVL.

J is TRBJ2-7 and V is TRBV4-3; D unclear. V lost 0 bases and J 1 base, leaving 10 bases between the germline ends. CDR3 length equals 15 residues. Germline V gene sequence: CDR1 LGHNA, CDR2 YSLEER. The CDR3 nucleotides read TGCGCCAGCAGCCAAGACTTGAGTAGATCCTACGAGCAGTACTTC. Translating it yields CASSQDLSRSYEQYF.

The V and J genes are TRBV10-3 and TRBJ2-7, with no clear D. V lost 1 base and J 5 bases, leaving 9 bases between the germline ends. Germline V lookup: CDR1 ENHRY, CDR2 SYGVKD. This CDR3 is 13 amino acids long. In nucleotides, the CDR3 is TGTGCCATCAGTGAGTATAAAGAGAACGAGCAGTACTTC. Its protein product is CAISEYKENEQYF.

Here the CDR3 DNA reads TGTGCCACCAGCAGGGACCGTAGCGGGACCAACAATGAGCAGTTCTTC. Amino acids: CATSRDRSGTNNEQFF. This rearrangement joins TRBV15 to TRBJ2-1; 8 nucleotides line up with TRBD2. CDR3 size: 16 residues. Germline values: CDR1 LNHNV, CDR2 YYDKDF (reference sequence). V gave up 3 bases and J gave up 5 bases; unmatched junction bases: 9.

This chain connects TRBV5-3 to TRBJ2-5; D is unclear. TRBV5-3 is identified as an open reading frame with a role that is uncertain. The CDR3 has 13 amino acids. Trimming left V 2 bases short and J 1 base short, with 6 bases between. For the CDR3, the DNA is TGTGCCAGAAGCTTCGAGGTCCAAGAGACCCAGTACTTC. This translates into CARSFEVQETQYF.

The chain is built from TRBV7-9 and TRBJ1-5, with D unclear. The CDR3 has 12 amino acids. The V end lost 2 bases, the J end lost 3 bases, and 2 bases lay between the germline ends. Germline V CDR1 and CDR2: SEHNR, FQNEAQ (reference sequence). The CDR3 is CASSLNNQPQHF. In DNA form, the CDR3 reads TGTGCCAGCAGCTTAAACAATCAGCCCCAGCATTTT.

On this clone itself: The junction shows a germline mismatch at one end, possibly a read error. The chain links TRBV19 to TRBJ1-5; weak D call: TRBD1 (6 bases). This CDR3 comprises 15 residues. The germline V gene has CDR1 LNHDA and CDR2 SQIVND (reference sequence). In DNA, the CDR3 is TGTGCCAGTAGTACAGGCGCCGGGGGCAACCAGCCCCAGCATTTT. This encodes CASSTGAGGNQPQHF.

V usage is TRBV11-2 and J usage is TRBJ2-7; tentative D call: TRBD2 (5 bases). The V gene lost 1 base and the J gene lost 3 bases, with 13 bases spanning the gap. The CDR3 runs to 15 residues. CDR1 is SGHAT and CDR2 is FQNNGV in the germline V gene. CDR3 nucleotide sequence: TGTGCCAGCAGCTTAGGGGTAAGCGGCTTCTACGAGCAGTACTTC. Encoded protein: CASSLGVSGFYEQYF.

On this clone itself: Compared with germline, one end of the junction differs, possibly owing to a read error. The gene calls are TRBV7-7 and TRBJ2-5; TRBD2 matches 14 bases. CDR1 is SSHAT and CDR2 is FNYEAQ in the germline V gene (reference sequence). CDR3 size: 16 residues. The CDR3, as DNA: TGTGCTAGCAGCCCGGGGGGACTAGCGGGAGTATGGACCCAGTACTTC. Residues: CASSPGGLAGVWTQYF.

The chain combines TRBV19 with TRBJ1-1; D is unresolved. The CDR3 covers 14 residues. The germline V gene encodes CDR1 LNHDA and CDR2 SQIVND (reference sequence). V lost 0 bases and J 10 bases, leaving 15 bases between the germline ends. The CDR3 sequence is CASSIDLEGLTAFF. The CDR3 coding sequence is TGTGCCAGTAGTATAGATTTAGAGGGTTTAACAGCTTTCTTT.

DNA of the CDR3: TGTGCCTGGAGTGCCGAGGGGGGTTTGGGTCAGCCCCAGCATTTT. It is translated as CAWSAEGGLGQPQHF. The chain couples TRBV30 to TRBJ1-5; D is possibly TRBD1 (6 bases). Per the germline V gene, CDR1 is GTSNPN and CDR2 is SVGIG (reference sequence). Trimming took 1 base from V and 6 from J, leaving 16 bases between them. There are 15 residues in the CDR3.

V and J are TRBV4-2 and TRBJ2-3; D uncertain. Germline values: CDR1 LGHNA, CDR2 YNFKEQ. Deletions cut 3 bases from V and 6 bases from J, with 7 bases between. There are 12 residues in the CDR3. In DNA, the CDR3 is TGTGCCAGCAGCCAGGGGATCGATACGCAGTATTTT. Translation: CASSQGIDTQYF.

The genes are TRBV5-1 and TRBJ1-2; D is unclear. Trimming removed 0 bases at V and 0 bases at J, with 12 bases between. This CDR3 is built from 16 residues. Germline CDR1 is SGHRS and CDR2 is YFSETQ. Here the CDR3 reads CASSLALGGTNYGYTF. CDR3 nucleotides: TGCGCCAGCAGCTTGGCTCTCGGCGGAACTAACTATGGCTACACCTTC.

This rearrangement joins TRBV11-1 to TRBJ1-2, with TRBD1 as a possible D gene (6 bases). Trimming stripped 5 bases from V and 3 bases from J, with 13 bases between. Germline-derived CDR1 and CDR2 are SGHAT and FQDESV (reference sequence). The CDR3 is made up of 14 amino acids. CDR3 coding DNA: TGTGCCAGCAGCCCCAGGGGCCTTTACTATGGCTACACCTTC. It specifies CASSPRGLYYGYTF. The variable domain in full, with the rest retrieved from reference TRBV11-1 and TRBJ1-2, is EAEVAQSPRYKITEKSQAVAFWCDPISGHATLYWYRQILGQGPELLVQFQDESVVDDSQLPKDRFSAERLKGVDSTLKIQPAELGDSAMYLCASSPRGLYYGYTFGSGTRLTVV.

Only a few counts were recorded for this clone. The chain is built from TRBV5-4 and TRBJ2-7; D unresolved. CDR1 and CDR2 (germline): SGHNT, YYREEE (reference sequence). The CDR3 contains 15 residues. V gave up 0 bases and J gave up 0 bases, with 10 bases separating them. The CDR3 loop is CASSLGAASSYEQYF. CDR3 DNA sequence: TGTGCCAGCAGCTTGGGGGCGGCCTCCTCCTACGAGCAGTACTTC.

This clone was picked up a small number of times. This sequence joins TRBV4-3 and TRBJ1-1; a weak D match, TRBD1 (6 bases). This CDR3 has 19 residues. V shed 0 bases and J shed 3 bases, with 23 bases lying between them. Germline V gene data show CDR1 as LGHNA and CDR2 as YSLEER. The CDR3 spells CASSQDRKSYGGRYTEAFF. In DNA form, the CDR3 reads TGCGCCAGCAGCCAAGATCGTAAATCATACGGGGGCCGATACACTGAAGCTTTCTTT.

The rearrangement uses TRBV28 and TRBJ2-3; the match to TRBD2 covers 7 bases. Germline CDR1 reads MDHEN; CDR2 reads SYDVKM. After removal of 8 bases from V and 0 bases from J, the junction contained 14 bases not matched to a gene. The CDR3 consists of 17 residues. The CDR3 coding sequence is TGTGCCAGCCTTCATTTGGGAGGGGAGCGGAGCACAGATACGCAGTATTTT. Translated, it gives CASLHLGGERSTDTQYF.

There are many counts of this clone. The V and J genes are TRBV5-4 and TRBJ2-5; possible D gene TRBD2, 6 bases. Per the germline V gene, CDR1 is SGHNT and CDR2 is YYREEE (reference sequence). Trimming took off 4 bases at V and 4 bases at J, with 14 bases between the two ends. This CDR3 is built from 14 residues. CDR3 in DNA: TGTGCCAGCAGCGAAAGTGGGGGACTAGAGACCCAGTACTTC. It codes for CASSESGGLETQYF.

The chain links TRBV2 to TRBJ1-2; possible D gene TRBD1, 6 bases. CDR3 size: 13 residues. Per germline, CDR1 SNHLY and CDR2 FYNNEI. With 4 bases removed from V and 1 base from J, the gap between germline ends came to 7 bases. CDR3 loop: CASSADSNYGYTF. The DNA for the CDR3 is TGTGCCAGCAGTGCGGACAGTAACTATGGCTACACCTTC.

The chain carries TRBV28 and TRBJ2-7; D perhaps matches TRBD1 (6 bases). The germline gives CDR1 MDHEN, CDR2 SYDVKM. The V gene lost 6 bases and the J gene lost 4 bases, with 10 bases spanning the gap. The CDR3 contains 12 residues. The CDR3 bases are TGTGCCAGCAGCAGAGGGGGATACGAGCAGTACTTC. Translation: CASSRGGYEQYF. The entire variable domain, with the rest obtained from reference TRBV28 and TRBJ2-7, is as follows: DVKVTQSSRYLVKRTGEKVFLECVQDMDHENMFWYRQDPGLGLRLIYFSYDVKMKEKGDIPEGYSVSREKKERFSLILESASTNQTSMYLCASSRGGYEQYFGPGTRLTVT.

This clone was detected once. The chain carries TRBV5-1 and TRBJ2-7; no reliable D call. Looked up from germline, CDR1 is SGHRS and CDR2 is YFSETQ. The CDR3 runs to 13 residues. Trimming took 0 bases from V and 4 from J, leaving 8 bases between them. CDR3 DNA: TGCGCCAGCAGCTTGGATTACGATTACGAGCAGTACTTC. Encoded protein: CASSLDYDYEQYF.

There are a few counts of this clone. The chain couples TRBV2 to TRBJ1-1; 7 positions agree with TRBD1. This CDR3 is built from 15 residues. In germline, CDR1 is SNHLY, CDR2 FYNNEI. With 2 bases clipped from V and 7 bases from J, the junction kept 10 bases outside the gene matches. CDR3 sequence reads: CASSEQGDFPNEAFF. CDR3 coding DNA: TGTGCCAGCAGTGAACAGGGGGACTTTCCGAATGAAGCTTTCTTT.

The chain carries TRBV6-6 and TRBJ1-4; no reliable D call. V lost 4 bases, J lost 8 bases, and 5 bases lay in between. CDR3 length: 11 residues. Germline V gene sequence: CDR1 MNHNY, CDR2 SVGAGI (reference sequence). In DNA, the CDR3 is TGTGCCAGCAGTTCACGGGAAAAACTGTTTTTT. Residues: CASSSREKLFF.

This rearrangement joins TRBV18 to TRBJ2-1, with D tentatively TRBD1 (5 bases). The length of the CDR3 is 17 residues. In germline, CDR1 is KGHSH, CDR2 LQKENI. V shed 1 base and J shed 0 bases, with 13 bases lying between them. DNA of the CDR3: TGTGCCAGCTCACCACGAGAAAGGGGAAGCTCCTACAATGAGCAGTTCTTC. Protein product: CASSPRERGSSYNEQFF.

The chain couples TRBV4-2 to TRBJ2-7; 10 bases fit TRBD2. With 0 bases clipped from V and 2 bases from J, the junction kept 4 bases outside the gene matches. Germline CDR1 LGHNA, CDR2 YNFKEQ. The CDR3 runs to 16 residues. The CDR3 reads CASSQEAGGPPYEQYF. The CDR3 DNA reads as TGTGCCAGCAGCCAAGAAGCGGGGGGGCCCCCCTACGAGCAGTACTTC.

The rearrangement joins TRBV5-1 to TRBJ2-7; D possibly matches TRBD1 or TRBD2 (5 bases each). Trimming removed 3 bases from V and 0 bases from J, with 10 bases in between. Germline V gives CDR1 SGHRS, CDR2 YFSETQ. The CDR3 runs to 14 residues. The CDR3 spells CASSSSGTSYEQYF. CDR3 DNA sequence: TGCGCCAGCAGCTCCTCCGGGACCTCCTACGAGCAGTACTTC.

The chain recombines TRBV7-9 with TRBJ1-4; D might be TRBD1 (5 bases). Germline-derived CDR1 and CDR2 are SEHNR and FQNEAQ (reference sequence). This CDR3 contains 14 residues. Trimming left V 3 bases short and J 6 bases short, with 11 bases between. CDR3 sequence: CASSFPGTYEKLFF. The CDR3 coding sequence is TGTGCCAGCAGCTTTCCAGGGACCTATGAAAAACTGTTTTTT. The whole variable domain, filled in from reference TRBV7-9 and TRBJ1-4, reads DTGVSQNPRHKITKRGQNVTFRCDPISEHNRLYWYRQTLGQGPEFLTYFQNEAQLEKSRLLSDRFSAERPKGSFSTLEIQRTEQGDSAMYLCASSFPGTYEKLFFGSGTQLSVL.

The rearrangement links TRBV7-9 to TRBJ2-7; 10 bases fit TRBD1. CDR3 length: 16 amino acids. Germline V gene sequence: CDR1 SEHNR, CDR2 FQNEAQ (reference sequence). The V and J ends lost 5 bases and 3 bases, in that order; junction bases with no gene match: 10. CDR3 coding DNA: TGTGCCAGCAGCAAGGGGACCGGGACAGGGGACTACGAGCAGTACTTC. Translation gives CASSKGTGTGDYEQYF. Combining the CDR3 with reference TRBV7-9 and TRBJ2-7 gives the whole variable domain DTGVSQNPRHKITKRGQNVTFRCDPISEHNRLYWYRQTLGQGPEFLTYFQNEAQLEKSRLLSDRFSAERPKGSFSTLEIQRTEQGDSAMYLCASSKGTGTGDYEQYFGPGTRLTVT.

V is TRBV7-6 and J is TRBJ1-1; 8 bases agree with TRBD1. Per germline, CDR1 SGHVS and CDR2 FNYEAQ. The CDR3 spans 16 residues. The V segment lost 6 bases and the J segment 3 bases; nucleotides outside the gene matches: 12. CDR3 sequence: CASRSSGGAWDTEAFF. The CDR3 region has the DNA TGTGCCAGCAGGTCCTCAGGGGGCGCGTGGGACACTGAAGCTTTCTTT.